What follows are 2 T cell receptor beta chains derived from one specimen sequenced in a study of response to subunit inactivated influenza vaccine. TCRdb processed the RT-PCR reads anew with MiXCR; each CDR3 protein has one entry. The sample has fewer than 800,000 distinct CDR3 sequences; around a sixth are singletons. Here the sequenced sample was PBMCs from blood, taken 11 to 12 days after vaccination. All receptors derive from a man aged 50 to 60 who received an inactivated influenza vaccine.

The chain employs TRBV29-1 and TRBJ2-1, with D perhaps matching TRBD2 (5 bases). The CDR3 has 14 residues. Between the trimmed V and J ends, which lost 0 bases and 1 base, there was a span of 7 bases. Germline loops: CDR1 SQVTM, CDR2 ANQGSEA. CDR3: CSVEDKRSYNEQFF. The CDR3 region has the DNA TGCAGCGTTGAAGACAAGCGGTCCTACAATGAGCAGTTCTTC.

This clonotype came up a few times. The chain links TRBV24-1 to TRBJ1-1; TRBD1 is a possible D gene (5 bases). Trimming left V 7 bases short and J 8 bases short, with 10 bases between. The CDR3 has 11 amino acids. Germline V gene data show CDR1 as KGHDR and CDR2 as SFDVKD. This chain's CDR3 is CATRARGEAFF. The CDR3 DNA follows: TGTGCCACCAGGGCCCGGGGGGAAGCTTTCTTT.